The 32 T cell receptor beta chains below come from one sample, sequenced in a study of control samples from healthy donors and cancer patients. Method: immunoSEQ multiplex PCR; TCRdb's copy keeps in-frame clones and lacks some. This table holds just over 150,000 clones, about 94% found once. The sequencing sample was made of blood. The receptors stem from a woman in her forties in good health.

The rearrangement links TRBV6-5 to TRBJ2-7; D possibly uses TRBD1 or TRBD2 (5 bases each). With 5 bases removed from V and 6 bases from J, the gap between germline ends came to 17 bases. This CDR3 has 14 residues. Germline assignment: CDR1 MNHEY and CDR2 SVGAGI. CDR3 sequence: CASSQQVTGSEQYF. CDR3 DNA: TGTGCCAGCAGTCAACAGGTCACGGGATCCGAGCAGTACTTC.

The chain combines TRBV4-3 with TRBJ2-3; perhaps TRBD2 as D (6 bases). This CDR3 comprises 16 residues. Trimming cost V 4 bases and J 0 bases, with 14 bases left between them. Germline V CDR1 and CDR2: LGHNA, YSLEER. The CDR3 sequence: CASSPTFGTSTDTQYF. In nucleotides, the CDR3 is TGCGCCAGCAGCCCGACCTTTGGGACTAGCACAGATACGCAGTATTTT.

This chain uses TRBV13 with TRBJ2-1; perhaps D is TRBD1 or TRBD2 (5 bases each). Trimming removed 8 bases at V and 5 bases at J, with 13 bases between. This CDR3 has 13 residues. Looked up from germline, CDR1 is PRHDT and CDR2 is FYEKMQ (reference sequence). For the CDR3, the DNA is TGTGCCAGCTCCGGGGACGGCAACAATGAGCAGTTCTTC. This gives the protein CASSGDGNNEQFF.

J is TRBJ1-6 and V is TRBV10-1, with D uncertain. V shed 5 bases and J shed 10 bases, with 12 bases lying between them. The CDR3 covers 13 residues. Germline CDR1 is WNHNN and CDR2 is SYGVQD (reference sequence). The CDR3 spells CASSWSWTSPLHF. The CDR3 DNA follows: TGCGCCAGCAGTTGGTCGTGGACCTCACCCCTCCACTTT.

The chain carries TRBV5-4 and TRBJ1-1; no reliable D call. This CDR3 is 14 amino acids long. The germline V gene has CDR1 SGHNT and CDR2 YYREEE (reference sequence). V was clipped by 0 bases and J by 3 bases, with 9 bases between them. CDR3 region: CASSLGAGDTEAFF. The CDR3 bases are TGTGCCAGCAGCTTGGGGGCGGGCGACACTGAAGCTTTCTTT.

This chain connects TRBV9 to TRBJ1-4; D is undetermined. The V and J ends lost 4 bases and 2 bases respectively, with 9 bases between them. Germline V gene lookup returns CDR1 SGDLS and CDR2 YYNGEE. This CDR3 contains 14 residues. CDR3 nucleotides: TGTGCCAGCAGCAATGTAGGGACTAATGAAAAACTGTTTTTT. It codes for CASSNVGTNEKLFF.

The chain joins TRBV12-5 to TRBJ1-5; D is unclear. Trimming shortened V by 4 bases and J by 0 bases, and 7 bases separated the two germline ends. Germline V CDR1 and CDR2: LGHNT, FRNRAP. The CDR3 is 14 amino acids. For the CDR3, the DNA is TGTGCTAGTGGTTACTCCATTAGCAATCAGCCCCAGCATTTT. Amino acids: CASGYSISNQPQHF.

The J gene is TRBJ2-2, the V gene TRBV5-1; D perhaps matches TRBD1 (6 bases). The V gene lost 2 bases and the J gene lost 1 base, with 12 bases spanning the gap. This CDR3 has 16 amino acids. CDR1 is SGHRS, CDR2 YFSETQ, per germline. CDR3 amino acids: CASSFGGAGNTGELFF. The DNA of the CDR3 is TGCGCCAGCAGCTTTGGGGGCGCGGGGAACACCGGGGAGCTGTTTTTT.

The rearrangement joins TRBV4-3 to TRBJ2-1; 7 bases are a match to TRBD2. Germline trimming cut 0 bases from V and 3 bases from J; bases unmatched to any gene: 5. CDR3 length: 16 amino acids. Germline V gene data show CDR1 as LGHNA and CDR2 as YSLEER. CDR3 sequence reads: CASSQEVSSGYNEQFF. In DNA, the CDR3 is TGCGCCAGCAGCCAAGAAGTCTCTAGCGGCTACAATGAGCAGTTCTTC.

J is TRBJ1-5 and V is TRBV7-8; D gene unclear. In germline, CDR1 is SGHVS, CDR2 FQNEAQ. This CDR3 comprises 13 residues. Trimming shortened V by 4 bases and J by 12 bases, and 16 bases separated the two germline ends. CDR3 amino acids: CASSSGPQDIQHF. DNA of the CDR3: TGTGCCAGCAGCTCCGGGCCCCAAGATATCCAGCATTTT.

The CDR3 DNA reads as TGTGCCAGCAGCTTAGCCCCCCGGGTCACTGAAGCTTTCTTT. Translated, it gives CASSLAPRVTEAFF. The chain carries TRBV11-2 and TRBJ1-1; D gene uncertain. The CDR3 consists of 14 residues. V was shortened by 1 base and J by 4 bases, with 10 bases between the two germline ends. The V gene's germline CDR1 is SGHAT and CDR2 FQNNGV.

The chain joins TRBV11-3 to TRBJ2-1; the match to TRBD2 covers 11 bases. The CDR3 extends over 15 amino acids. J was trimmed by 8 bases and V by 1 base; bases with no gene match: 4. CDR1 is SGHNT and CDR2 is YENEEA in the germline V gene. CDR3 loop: CASSLVAGGLHEQFF. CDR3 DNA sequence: TGTGCCAGCAGCTTAGTAGCGGGGGGGCTCCATGAGCAGTTCTTC.

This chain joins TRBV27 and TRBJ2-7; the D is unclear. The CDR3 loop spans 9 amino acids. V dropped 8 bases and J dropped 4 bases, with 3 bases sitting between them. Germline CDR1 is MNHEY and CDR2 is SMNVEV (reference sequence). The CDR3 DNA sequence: TGTGCCAGCGGGTACGAGCAGTACTTC. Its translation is CASGYEQYF.

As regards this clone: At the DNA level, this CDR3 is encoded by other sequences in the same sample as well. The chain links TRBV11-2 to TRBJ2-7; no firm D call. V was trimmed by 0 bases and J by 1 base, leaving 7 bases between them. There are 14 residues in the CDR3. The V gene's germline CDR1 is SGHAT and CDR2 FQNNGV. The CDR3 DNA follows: TGTGCCAGCAGCTTAGAATCGGTGTCCTACGAGCAGTACTTC. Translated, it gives CASSLESVSYEQYF.

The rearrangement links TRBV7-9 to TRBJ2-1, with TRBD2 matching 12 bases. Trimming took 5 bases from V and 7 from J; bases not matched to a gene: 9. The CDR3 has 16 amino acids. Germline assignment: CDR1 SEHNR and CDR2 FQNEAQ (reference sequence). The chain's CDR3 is CASSTRLAGDLNEQFF. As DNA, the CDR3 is TGTGCCAGCAGCACACGACTAGCGGGAGATCTGAATGAGCAGTTCTTC.

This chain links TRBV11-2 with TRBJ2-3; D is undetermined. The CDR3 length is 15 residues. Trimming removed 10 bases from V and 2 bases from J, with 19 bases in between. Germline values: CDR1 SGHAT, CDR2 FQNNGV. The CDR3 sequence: CATKAQHLFTDTQYF. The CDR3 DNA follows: TGTGCCACCAAAGCTCAGCACCTTTTCACAGATACGCAGTATTTT. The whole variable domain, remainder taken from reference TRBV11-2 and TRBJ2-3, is EAGVAQSPRYKIIEKRQSVAFWCNPISGHATLYWYQQILGQGPKLLIQFQNNGVVDDSQLPKDRFSAERLKGVDSTLKIQPAKLEDSAVYLCATKAQHLFTDTQYFGPGTRLTVL.

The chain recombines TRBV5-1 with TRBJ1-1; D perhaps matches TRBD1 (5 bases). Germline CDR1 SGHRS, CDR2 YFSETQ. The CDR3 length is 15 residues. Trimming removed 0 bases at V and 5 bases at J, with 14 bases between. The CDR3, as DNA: TGCGCCAGCAGCTTGGACATGGGGCAATGGACTGAAGCTTTCTTT. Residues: CASSLDMGQWTEAFF.

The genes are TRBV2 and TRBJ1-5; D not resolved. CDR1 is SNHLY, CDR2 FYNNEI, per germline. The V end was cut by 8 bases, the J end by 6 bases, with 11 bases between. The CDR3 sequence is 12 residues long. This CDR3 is CASLYWGQPQHF. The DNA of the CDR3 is TGTGCCAGCCTTTACTGGGGTCAGCCCCAGCATTTT.

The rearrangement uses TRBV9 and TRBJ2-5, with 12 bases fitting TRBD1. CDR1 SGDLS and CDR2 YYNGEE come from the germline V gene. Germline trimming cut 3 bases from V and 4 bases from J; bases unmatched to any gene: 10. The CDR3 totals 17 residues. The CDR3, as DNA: TGTGCCAGCAGCGGAGACGAGCGGGACAGGGGGCCAGAGACCCAGTACTTC. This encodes CASSGDERDRGPETQYF.

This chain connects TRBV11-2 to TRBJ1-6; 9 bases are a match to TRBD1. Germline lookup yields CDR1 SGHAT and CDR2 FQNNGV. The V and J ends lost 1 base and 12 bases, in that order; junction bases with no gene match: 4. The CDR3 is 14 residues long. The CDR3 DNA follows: TGTGCCAGCAGCTTAGTAGACAGGGGGGAACCCCTCCACTTT. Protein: CASSLVDRGEPLHF.

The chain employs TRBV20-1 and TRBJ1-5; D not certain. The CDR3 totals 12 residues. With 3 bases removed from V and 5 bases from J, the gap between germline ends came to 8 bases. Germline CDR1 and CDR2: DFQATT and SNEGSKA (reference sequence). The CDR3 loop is CSASRIDQPQHF. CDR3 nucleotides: TGCAGTGCTAGTCGAATTGATCAGCCCCAGCATTTT.

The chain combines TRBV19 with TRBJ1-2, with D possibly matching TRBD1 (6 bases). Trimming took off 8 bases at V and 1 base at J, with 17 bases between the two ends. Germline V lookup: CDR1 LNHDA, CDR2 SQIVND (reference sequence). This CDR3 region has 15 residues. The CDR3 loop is CASVRDTALNYGYTF. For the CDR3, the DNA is TGTGCCAGTGTTCGGGACACCGCTCTTAACTATGGCTACACCTTC.

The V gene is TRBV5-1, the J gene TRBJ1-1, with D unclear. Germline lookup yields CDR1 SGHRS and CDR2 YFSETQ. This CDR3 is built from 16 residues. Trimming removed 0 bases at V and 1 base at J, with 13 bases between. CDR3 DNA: TGCGCCAGCAGCTTGGCCGAGGCCAGGACGAACACTGAAGCTTTCTTT. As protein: CASSLAEARTNTEAFF.

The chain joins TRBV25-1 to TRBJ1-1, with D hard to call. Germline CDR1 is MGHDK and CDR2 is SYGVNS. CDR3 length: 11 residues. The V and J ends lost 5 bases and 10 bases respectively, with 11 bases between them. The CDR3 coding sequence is TGTGCCAGCAGTCGGGATGTGCGAGCTTTCTTT. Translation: CASSRDVRAFF.

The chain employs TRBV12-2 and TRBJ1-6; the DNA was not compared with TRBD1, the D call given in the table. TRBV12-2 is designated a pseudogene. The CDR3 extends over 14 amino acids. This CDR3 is CASRLGRGRSPLHF. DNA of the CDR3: TGTGCAAGTCGCTTAGGCAGGGGAAGGTCACCCCTCCACTTT.

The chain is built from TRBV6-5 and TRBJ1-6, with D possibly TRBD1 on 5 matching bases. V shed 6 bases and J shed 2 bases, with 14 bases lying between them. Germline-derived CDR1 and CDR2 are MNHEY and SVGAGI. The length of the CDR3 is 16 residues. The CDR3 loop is CASRYTPGAYNSPLHF. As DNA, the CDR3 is TGTGCCAGCAGATACACCCCGGGGGCCTATAATTCACCCCTCCACTTT.

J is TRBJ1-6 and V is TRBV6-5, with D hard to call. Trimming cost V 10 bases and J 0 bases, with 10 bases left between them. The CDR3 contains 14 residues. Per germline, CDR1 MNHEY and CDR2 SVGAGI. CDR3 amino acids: CATARSSYNSPLHF. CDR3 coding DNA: TGTGCCACAGCACGGAGCTCCTATAATTCACCCCTCCACTTT.

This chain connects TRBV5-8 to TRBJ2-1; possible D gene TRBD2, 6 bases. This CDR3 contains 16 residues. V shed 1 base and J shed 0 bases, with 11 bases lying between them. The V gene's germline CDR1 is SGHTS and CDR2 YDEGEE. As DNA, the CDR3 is TGTGCCAGCAGCTTGATGGCGGGGAGCTCCTACAATGAGCAGTTCTTC. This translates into CASSLMAGSSYNEQFF. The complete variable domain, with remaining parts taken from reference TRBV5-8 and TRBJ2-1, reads EAGVTQSPTHLIKTRGQQATLRCSPISGHTSVYWYQQALGLGLQFLLWYDEGEERNRGNFPPRFSGRQFPNYSSELNVNALELEDSALYLCASSLMAGSSYNEQFFGPGTRLTVL.

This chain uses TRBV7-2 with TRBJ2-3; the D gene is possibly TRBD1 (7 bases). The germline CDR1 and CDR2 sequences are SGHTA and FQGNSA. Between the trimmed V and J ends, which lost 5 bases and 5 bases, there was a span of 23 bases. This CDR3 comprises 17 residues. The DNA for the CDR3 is TGTGCCAGCAGCAAACAAGTCGGGCGACAGGGAGGAGATACGCAGTATTTT. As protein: CASSKQVGRQGGDTQYF.

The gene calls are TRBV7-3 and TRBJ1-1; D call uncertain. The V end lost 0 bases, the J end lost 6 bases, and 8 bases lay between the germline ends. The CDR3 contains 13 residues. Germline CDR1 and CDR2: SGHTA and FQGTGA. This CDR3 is CASSLTQGAEAFF. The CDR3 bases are TGTGCCAGCAGCTTAACGCAAGGCGCTGAAGCTTTCTTT.

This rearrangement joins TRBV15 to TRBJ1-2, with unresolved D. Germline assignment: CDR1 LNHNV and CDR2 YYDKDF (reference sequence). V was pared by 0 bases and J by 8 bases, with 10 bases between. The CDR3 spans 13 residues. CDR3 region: CATSRDEEEGYTF. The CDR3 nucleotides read TGTGCCACCAGCAGAGATGAGGAGGAGGGCTACACCTTC.

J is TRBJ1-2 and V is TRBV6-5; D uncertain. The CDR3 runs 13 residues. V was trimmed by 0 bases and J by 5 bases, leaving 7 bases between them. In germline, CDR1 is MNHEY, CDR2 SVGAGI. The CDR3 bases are TGTGCCAGCAGTTACTCCGGCGGTTATGGCTACACCTTC. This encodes CASSYSGGYGYTF.